This TCR beta chain was found in a study of CD8+ T cells in alopecia areata. A FACSAria was used to sort CD4+ and CD8+ T cells. These cells came from PBMCs. Study-level results: Sequencing of scalp samples also includes resident alphabeta T cells from normal skin.

cDNA serving as the sequencing template came from extracted, reverse transcribed RNA. Clones were sequenced by immunoSEQ multiplex PCR, and TCRdb holds only the in-frame ones, with some missing. The repertoire has about 200,000 clones, roughly 56% of them found once; the top ten carry approximately 4.9%. The V gene's germline CDR1 is SGHDN and CDR2 FVKESK. V shed 0 bases, J shed 5 bases, and the junction held 11 bases outside the gene matches. The CDR3 length is 17 residues. In the case of this clone: The antigen is unknown.

The chain uses TRBV14 and TRBJ1-2; 8 positions match TRBD1. The receptor comes from a human donor in good health. Sequenced: CD8+ T cells sorted from blood. CDR3 DNA sequence: TGTGCCAGCAGCCAAGAAGGGTTCGGGACAGGCCGTTATGGCTACACCTTC. Encoded protein: CASSQEGFGTGRYGYTF.